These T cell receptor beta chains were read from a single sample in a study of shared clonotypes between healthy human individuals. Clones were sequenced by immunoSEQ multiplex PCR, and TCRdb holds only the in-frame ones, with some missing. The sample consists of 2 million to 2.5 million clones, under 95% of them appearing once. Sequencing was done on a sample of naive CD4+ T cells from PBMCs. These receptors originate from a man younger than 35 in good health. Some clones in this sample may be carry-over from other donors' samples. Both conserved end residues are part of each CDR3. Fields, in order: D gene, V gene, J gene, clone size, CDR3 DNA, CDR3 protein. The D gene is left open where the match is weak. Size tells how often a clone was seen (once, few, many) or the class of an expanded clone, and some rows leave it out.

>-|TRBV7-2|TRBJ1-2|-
TGTGCCAGCAACACTCAGGGGTTCGGCTATGGCTACACCTTC
CASNTQGFGYGYTF
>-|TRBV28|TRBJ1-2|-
TGTGCCAGCAGTTTAAGCGACATAGCATATGGCTACACCTTC
CASSLSDIAYGYTF
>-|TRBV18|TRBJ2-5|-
TGTGCCAGCTCACCACCTATGACAGGCGGAGAGACCCAGTACTTC
CASSPPMTGGETQYF
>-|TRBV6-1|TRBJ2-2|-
TGTGCCAGCAGTGACAGGGCCGGAGGCACCGGGGAGCTGTTTTTT
CASSDRAGGTGELFF
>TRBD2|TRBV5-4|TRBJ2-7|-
TGTGCCAGCAGCTGGACCGGGACTAGGTCCCGCGAGCAGTACTTC
CASSWTGTRSREQYF
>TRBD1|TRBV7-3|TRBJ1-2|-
TGTGCCAGCAGCTTCGGACAGGGGAGGAGTGATGGCTACACCTTC
CASSFGQGRSDGYTF
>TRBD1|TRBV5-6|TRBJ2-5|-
TGTGCCAGCAGCTGGGGACAGGGCTTAGGTGAGACCCAGTACTTC
CASSWGQGLGETQYF
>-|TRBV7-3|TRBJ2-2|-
TGTGCCAGCAGCCCCGGATTCACCGGGGAGCTGTTTTTT
CASSPGFTGELFF
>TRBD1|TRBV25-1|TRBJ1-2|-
TGTGCCAGCAGTGTCACGGACAGGGGGGACTATGGCTACACCTTC
CASSVTDRGDYGYTF
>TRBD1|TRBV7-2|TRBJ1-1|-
TGTGCCAGCAGCTCGGACAGGGGAGCTGAAGCTTTCTTT
CASSSDRGAEAFF
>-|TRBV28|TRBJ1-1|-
TGTGCCAGCAGTTTGGGGGGGGGCACTGAAGCTTTCTTT
CASSLGGGTEAFF
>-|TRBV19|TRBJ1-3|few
TGTGCCAGTAGTATGATCCAGACTTGGGGAAACACCATATATTTT
CASSMIQTWGNTIYF
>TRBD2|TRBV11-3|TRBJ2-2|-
TGTGCCAGCAGCCCGCGGACTAGCGGGAGAGTTGGGGAGCTGTTTTTT
CASSPRTSGRVGELFF
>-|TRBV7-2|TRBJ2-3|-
TGTGCCAGCAGCCTCCAGGCCAATCGGCCAGATACGCAGTATTTT
CASSLQANRPDTQYF
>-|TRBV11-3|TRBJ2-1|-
TGTGCCAGCAGCTTAGGCGGGATCACCTACAATGAGCAGTTCTTC
CASSLGGITYNEQFF
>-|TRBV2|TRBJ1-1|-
TGTGCCAGCAGTGTAGGAGGCCCTGAAGCTTTCTTT
CASSVGGPEAFF
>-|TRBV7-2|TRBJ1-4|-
TGTGCCAGCAGCTTGTCCGGCAGCGCTGCAACTAATGAAAAACTGTTTTTT
CASSLSGSAATNEKLFF
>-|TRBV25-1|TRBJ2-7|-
TGTGCCAGCAGCCAACAGGGTGCCTCGGGCGAGCAGTACTTC
CASSQQGASGEQYF
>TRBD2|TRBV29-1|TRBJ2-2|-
TGCAGCGTTCGCGGAGCGGGAGGGCGCCGGGGAGCTGTTTTT
CSVRGAGGRRGAVF
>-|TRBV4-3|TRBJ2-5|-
TGCGCCAGCATACCGGACCATTATGGGGAGGAGACCCAGTACTTC
CASIPDHYGEETQYF
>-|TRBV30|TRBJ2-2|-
TGTGCCTGGAGTGTAGGAGAGGCCTCAAACACCGGGGAGCTGTTTTTT
CAWSVGEASNTGELFF
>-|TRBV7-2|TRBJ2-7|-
TGTGCCAGCAGCTTAGCCCTAGCCGGATACGAGCAGTACTTC
CASSLALAGYEQYF
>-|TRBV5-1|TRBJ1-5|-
TGCGCCAGCAGCTTGGGGGATCTTATCGGCAATCAGCCCCAGCATTTT
CASSLGDLIGNQPQHF
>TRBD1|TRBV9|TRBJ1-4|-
TGTGCCAGCAGCTCAGGGCAGGGGGCGACAACTAATGAAAAACTGTTTTTT
CASSSGQGATTNEKLFF